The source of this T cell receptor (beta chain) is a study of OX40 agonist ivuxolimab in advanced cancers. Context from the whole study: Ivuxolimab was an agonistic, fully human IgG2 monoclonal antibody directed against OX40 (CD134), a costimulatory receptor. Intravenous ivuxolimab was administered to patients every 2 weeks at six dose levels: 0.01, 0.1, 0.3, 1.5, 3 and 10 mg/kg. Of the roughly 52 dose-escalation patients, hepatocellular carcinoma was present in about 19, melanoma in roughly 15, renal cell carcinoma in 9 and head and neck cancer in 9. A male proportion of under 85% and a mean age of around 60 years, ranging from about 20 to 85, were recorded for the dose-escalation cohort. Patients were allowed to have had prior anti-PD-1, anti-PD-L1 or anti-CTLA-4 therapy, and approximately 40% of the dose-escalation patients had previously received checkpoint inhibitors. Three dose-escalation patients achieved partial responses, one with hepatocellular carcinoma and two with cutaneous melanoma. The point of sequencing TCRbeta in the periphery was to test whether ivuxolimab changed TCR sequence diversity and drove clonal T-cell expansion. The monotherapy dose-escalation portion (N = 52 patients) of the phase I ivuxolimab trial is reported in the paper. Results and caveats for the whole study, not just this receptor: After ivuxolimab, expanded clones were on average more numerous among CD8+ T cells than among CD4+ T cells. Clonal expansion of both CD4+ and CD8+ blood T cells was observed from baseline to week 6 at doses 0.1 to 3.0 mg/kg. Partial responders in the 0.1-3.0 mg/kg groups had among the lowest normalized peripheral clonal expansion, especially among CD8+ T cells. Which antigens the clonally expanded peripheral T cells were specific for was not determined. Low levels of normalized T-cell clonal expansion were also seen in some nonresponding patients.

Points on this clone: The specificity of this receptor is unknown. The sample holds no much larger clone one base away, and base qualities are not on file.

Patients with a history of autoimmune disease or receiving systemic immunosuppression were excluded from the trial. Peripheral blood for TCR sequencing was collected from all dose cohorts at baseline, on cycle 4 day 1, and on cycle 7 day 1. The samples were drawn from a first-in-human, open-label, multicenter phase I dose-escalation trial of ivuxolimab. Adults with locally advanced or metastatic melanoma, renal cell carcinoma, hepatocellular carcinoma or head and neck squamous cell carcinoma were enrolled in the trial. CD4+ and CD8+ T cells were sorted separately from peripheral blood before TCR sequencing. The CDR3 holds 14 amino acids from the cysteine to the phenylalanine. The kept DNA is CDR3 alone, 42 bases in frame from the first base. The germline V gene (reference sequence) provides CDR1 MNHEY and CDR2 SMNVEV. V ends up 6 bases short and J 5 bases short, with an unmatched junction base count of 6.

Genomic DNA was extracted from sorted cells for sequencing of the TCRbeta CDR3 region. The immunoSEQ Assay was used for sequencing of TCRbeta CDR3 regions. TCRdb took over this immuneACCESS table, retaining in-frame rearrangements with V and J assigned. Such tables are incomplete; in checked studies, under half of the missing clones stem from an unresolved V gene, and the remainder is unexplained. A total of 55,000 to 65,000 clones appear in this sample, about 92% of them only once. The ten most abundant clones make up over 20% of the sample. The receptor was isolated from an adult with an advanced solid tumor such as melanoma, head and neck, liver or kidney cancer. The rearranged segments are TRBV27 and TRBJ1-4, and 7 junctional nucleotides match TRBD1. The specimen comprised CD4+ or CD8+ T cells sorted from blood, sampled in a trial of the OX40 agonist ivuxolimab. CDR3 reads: CASRVQGGNEKLFF. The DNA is TGTGCCAGCAGGGTGCAGGGGGGGAATGAAAAACTGTTTTTT.